The T cell receptor beta chain under discussion was sequenced for a study of T cell responses to AZD1222 COVID-19 vaccine listed by TCRdb under 2021. Describing the broader study: AZD1222 recipients whose second dose came at about 4 weeks and those whose second dose came at about 12 weeks were combined into one group, since spike-specific TCR depth and breadth did not differ between the two schedules. TCR sequencing was performed for 230 to 250 trial participants, of whom 200 to 210 were given two doses of AZD1222 and around 25 were given two doses of MenACWY control vaccine. Enrollment into the trials was organized by age into subgroups of 18-55, 56-69 and 70-plus years, and those subgroups contained roughly 150, 30 and 60 TCR-sequenced participants, respectively. Paper-wide results and their limitations: Vaccine-associated CD4 TCRs spanned the whole spike protein, with dominant responses in regions 160-218 and 743-854. Participants were mostly white British and included more females than males, and it was suggested by the authors that clonal diversity may have been underestimated. In the small 56-69-year group, the increase in depth fell short of significance, most likely because of low power. Epitopes outside the regions mutated in the B.1.351 and B.1.1.7 variants were reportedly recognized by nearly half of the unique spike-specific TCRs. Spike-specific TCR breadth and depth rose significantly after two AZD1222 doses compared with day 0 and with MenACWY recipients. Only six or seven AZD1222 recipients were SARS-CoV-2 seropositive at baseline, limiting conclusions about previously exposed vaccinees. Because no samples from the day 14 peak response were available, repertoires could be characterized only after the peak T cell response.

This clone was seen once. The clone's antigen remains unknown. No base qualities exist here, and no much larger clone lies one base off it. Interpreted using the paper, the time point label stands for: baseline before first vaccination. Vaccinee samples were obtained from the UK trials COV001 and COV002, which included a single-blind randomized controlled phase 2/3 trial of AZD1222 (ChAdOx1 nCoV-19) in healthy adults. For TCRbeta chain sequencing, PBMC samples from trial participants were taken at day 0 and at day 28 after the second dose. The CDR3 regions of human TCRbeta chains were analyzed by immunosequencing. Turning to the authors' computational methods: Repertoire TCRs were matched against a reference library of SARS-CoV-2-specific TCRs generated with the MIRA antigen-specificity platform. Breadth was defined as the fraction of unique TCRs that were SARS-CoV-2-associated. Depth was defined as the fraction of total T cells that were SARS-CoV-2-associated. Using the MIRA data, each spike-specific TCR was assigned both to the spike region to which the TCR was reactive and to a CD4 or CD8 class. Log10-transformed breadth and depth values were compared by one-way ANOVA with Sidak's multiple comparisons tests. Held by TCRdb, this immuneACCESS table contains in-frame sequences only and omits some clones. Under half of the omission traces to an unresolved V gene where checked; the cause of the rest is unknown. D and trimming were read from the DNA, whereas the V and J calls and clone size are those reported in that table. The sample data list roughly 100,000 clones, and 90% of these were observed just once. The ten largest account for approximately 5.4% of the sample.

At the junction V is shortened by 2 bases and J by 7 bases, with 9 bases in between. The CDR3 goes from the cysteine to the phenylalanine over 14 residues. This entry keeps only the CDR3 DNA: 42 bases, framed from base 1. Sequences MNHEY (CDR1) and SMNVEV (CDR2) are obtained from the germline V gene (reference sequence). This chain joins TRBV27 to TRBJ1-6; TRBD1 is a weak D gene call, 5 bases matching. The sequence was collected from an adult in good health. The specimen was peripheral blood, collected on day 0 of AZD1222 vaccination. The DNA sequence is as follows: TGTGCCAGCAGTTTAGGCAGGGTGAATTCACCCCTCCACTTT. It is translated as CASSLGRVNSPLHF.